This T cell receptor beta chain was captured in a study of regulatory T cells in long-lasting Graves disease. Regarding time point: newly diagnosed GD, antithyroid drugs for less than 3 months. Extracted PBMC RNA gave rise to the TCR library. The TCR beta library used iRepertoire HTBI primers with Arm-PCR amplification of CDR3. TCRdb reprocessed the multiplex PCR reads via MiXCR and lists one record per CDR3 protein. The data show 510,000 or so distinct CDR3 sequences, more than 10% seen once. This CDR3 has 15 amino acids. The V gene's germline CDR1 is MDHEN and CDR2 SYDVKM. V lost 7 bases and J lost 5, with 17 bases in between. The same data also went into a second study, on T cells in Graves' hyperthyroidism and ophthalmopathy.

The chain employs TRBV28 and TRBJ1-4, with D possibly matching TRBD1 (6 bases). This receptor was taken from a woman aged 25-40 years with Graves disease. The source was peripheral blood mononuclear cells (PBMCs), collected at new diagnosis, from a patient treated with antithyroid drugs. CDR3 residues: CASTPSGAGNEKLFF. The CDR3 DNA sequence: TGTGCCAGCACCCCTTCAGGGGCTGGGAATGAAAAACTGTTTTTT.